Listed here are 24 T cell receptor beta chains from one sample, sequenced in a study of T cell repertoires in cytomegalovirus infection. Which antigens these TCRs recognize remains unknown. Using its own MiXCR run on the reads, TCRdb lists one record per CDR3 protein. The data contain under 150,000 distinct CDR3 sequences, more than 20% of them singletons. What was sequenced was PBMCs, sequenced either directly or after in vitro stimulation (not recorded which). These receptors originate from a human donor in good health (CMV status not recorded). Some clones in this sample may be carry-over from other donors' samples.

This clonotype was recorded at least ten times. The chain combines TRBV7-2 with TRBJ2-3; 10 bases are a match to TRBD2. Germline values: CDR1 SGHTA, CDR2 FQGNSA. Losses at the gene ends were 4 bases for V and 3 bases for J; bases not matched to a gene: 4. There are 15 residues in the CDR3. The CDR3: CASSWLAGATDTQYF. CDR3 sequence (DNA): TGTGCCAGCAGCTGGCTAGCGGGAGCGACAGATACGCAGTATTTT.

This clonotype came up many times. The chain uses TRBV19 and TRBJ2-1; 7 bases map to TRBD1. Germline values: CDR1 LNHDA, CDR2 SQIVND (reference sequence). This CDR3 is built from 15 residues. The trim removed 5 bases at V and 0 bases at J, leaving 4 bases unmatched. The CDR3 spells CASSEDRSSYNEQFF. The DNA for the CDR3 is TGTGCCAGTAGTGAGGACAGGAGCTCCTACAATGAGCAGTTCTTC. Drawing the rest from reference TRBV19 and TRBJ2-1, the complete variable domain is DGGITQSPKYLFRKEGQNVTLSCEQNLNHDAMYWYRQDPGQGLRLIYYSQIVNDFQKGDIAEGYSVSREKKESFPLTVTSAQKNPTAFYLCASSEDRSSYNEQFFGPGTRLTVL.

This clonotype was observed a handful of times. This rearrangement joins TRBV5-4 to TRBJ2-3; no reliable D call. V shed 3 bases and J shed 6 bases, with 8 bases lying between them. The CDR3 is 12 amino acids. Germline V gene sequence: CDR1 SGHNT, CDR2 YYREEE (reference sequence). CDR3 sequence reads: CASSYGQDTQYF. The CDR3 coding sequence is TGTGCCAGCAGCTATGGCCAGGATACGCAGTATTTT.

The V call is TRBV2, the J call TRBJ1-1; tentatively, D is TRBD1 (5 bases). The CDR3 has 14 residues. Germline CDR1 and CDR2: SNHLY and FYNNEI. Trimming took 2 bases from V and 4 from J, leaving 11 bases between them. The CDR3 loop is CASSELGEGTEAFF. CDR3 nucleotide sequence: TGTGCCAGCAGTGAATTGGGGGAGGGCACTGAAGCTTTCTTT.

Here the CDR3 reads CASSLKGLRGELFF. The CDR3 DNA is TGTGCCAGCAGCTTAAAGGGACTGCGGGGGGAGCTGTTTTTT. The V and J genes are TRBV7-2 and TRBJ2-2, with D possibly being TRBD2 (6 bases). The CDR3 extends over 14 amino acids. The V end was cut by 2 bases, the J end by 8 bases, with 12 bases between. In germline, CDR1 is SGHTA, CDR2 FQGNSA.

In its sample, this clonotype was seen a few times. This chain joins TRBV12-5 and TRBJ1-4; perhaps TRBD1 as D (5 bases). CDR1 LGHNT and CDR2 FRNRAP come from the germline V gene. CDR3 length: 13 amino acids. The V end was cut by 6 bases, the J end by 8 bases, with 13 bases between. DNA for the CDR3: TGTGCTAGTGGCGAGGGGTTTCGGGAAAAACTGTTTTTT. Translation gives CASGEGFREKLFF. The complete variable domain, with remaining parts taken from reference TRBV12-5 and TRBJ1-4, reads DARVTQTPRHKVTEMGQEVTMRCQPILGHNTVFWYRQTMMQGLELLAYFRNRAPLDDSGMPKDRFSAEMPDATLATLKIQPSEPRDSAVYFCASGEGFREKLFFGSGTQLSVL.

The chain uses TRBV2 and TRBJ2-5; D unresolved. V lost 4 bases to trimming and J lost 8 bases, with 8 bases between them. Per the germline V gene, CDR1 is SNHLY and CDR2 is FYNNEI. The CDR3 contains 11 residues. The CDR3 DNA reads as TGTGCCAGCAGTGGTCAAGTAACCCAGTACTTC. It yields the protein CASSGQVTQYF.

This clonotype was seen more than once but under ten times. The chain uses TRBV20-1 and TRBJ2-1; 16 positions agree with TRBD2. The CDR3 runs to 15 residues. The V gene's germline CDR1 is DFQATT and CDR2 SNEGSKA (reference sequence). V lost 6 bases to trimming and J lost 4 bases; unmatched junction nucleotides: 3. CDR3 DNA sequence: TGCAGTGCCCGGGGACTAGCGGGAGGGTACAATGAGCAGTTCTTC. It specifies CSARGLAGGYNEQFF.

As DNA, the CDR3 is TGTGCCAGCAGCCCCCCGGACAGGGCCTTTAGGAACTACGAGCAGTACGTC. This sequence encodes CASSPPDRAFRNYEQYV. V usage is TRBV14 and J usage is TRBJ2-7; 8 nucleotides match TRBD1. CDR3 length: 17 amino acids. V shed 4 bases and J 3 bases; nucleotides not matched to a gene: 14. Germline V lookup: CDR1 SGHDN, CDR2 FVKESK.

The chain couples TRBV7-3 to TRBJ2-1; 12 nucleotides match TRBD1. Germline values: CDR1 SGHTA, CDR2 FQGTGA. The CDR3 has 15 amino acids. The junction had 3 bases not matched to a gene; V was cut back by 4 bases and J by 5 bases. The DNA of the CDR3 is TGTGCCAGCAGCTCGGGACAGGGGGCAGACAATGAGCAGTTCTTC. It specifies CASSSGQGADNEQFF. The variable domain in full, with the rest retrieved from reference TRBV7-3 and TRBJ2-1, is GAGVSQTPSNKVTEKGKYVELRCDPISGHTALYWYRQSLGQGPEFLIYFQGTGAADDSGLPNDRFFAVRPEGSVSTLKIQRTERGDSAVYLCASSSGQGADNEQFFGPGTRLTVL.

This clonotype was detected only a few times. The chain joins TRBV7-2 to TRBJ2-3; 7 bases are a match to TRBD1. The germline CDR1 and CDR2 sequences are SGHTA and FQGNSA. The CDR3 sequence is 15 residues long. Trimming at V came to 4 bases and at J to 3 bases, leaving 7 bases not matched to a gene. The CDR3 region is CASSSLGDSTDTQYF. CDR3 coding DNA: TGTGCCAGCAGCTCCCTTGGGGACAGTACAGATACGCAGTATTTT.

The chain uses TRBV12-3 or TRBV12-4 and TRBJ2-7; D is possibly TRBD1 or TRBD2 (5 bases each). Trimming shortened V by 5 bases and J by 4 bases, and 18 bases separated the two germline ends. The CDR3 has 15 residues. CDR3 in DNA: TGTGCCAGCAGTCCCCTGGGACCGCCAAATTACGAGCAGTACTTC. This gives the protein CASSPLGPPNYEQYF.

V gene TRBV12-3 or TRBV12-4 combines with J gene TRBJ2-5; D uncertain. V lost 4 bases, J lost 3 bases, and 9 bases lay in between. This CDR3 comprises 13 residues. CDR3 bases: TGTGCCAGCAGTTCCCCAAGGGAAGAGACCCAGTACTTC. This encodes CASSSPREETQYF.

This clonotype was found once. This chain connects TRBV6-1 to TRBJ2-5; D may be TRBD2 (6 bases). This CDR3 spans 13 amino acids. CDR1 MNHNS and CDR2 SASEGT come from the germline V gene. V was cut by 5 bases and J by 5 bases, with 12 bases left in between. CDR3 amino acids: CASSSGSWETQYF. The CDR3, as DNA: TGTGCCAGCAGTTCCGGGAGTTGGGAGACCCAGTACTTC.

This clonotype showed up many times. The chain combines TRBV11-2 with TRBJ2-4; D is possibly TRBD1 (5 bases). Trimming pared 0 bases from V and 8 bases from J, leaving 14 bases between. The CDR3 consists of 15 residues. CDR1 and CDR2 from the germline V gene are SGHAT and FQNNGV. This chain's CDR3 is CASSLDSGNSDIQYF. CDR3 nucleotide sequence: TGTGCCAGCAGCTTAGACTCAGGGAATTCGGACATTCAGTACTTC.

This rearrangement joins TRBV11-3 to TRBJ1-2; no firm D call. Germline V gene sequence: CDR1 SGHNT, CDR2 YENEEA. CDR3 length equals 12 residues. V was cut by 8 bases and J by 0 bases, with 7 bases left in between. For the CDR3, the DNA is TGTGCCAGCTCCGGATCTAACTATGGCTACACCTTC. It codes for CASSGSNYGYTF. The complete variable domain, with remaining parts taken from reference TRBV11-3 and TRBJ1-2, reads EAGVVQSPRYKIIEKKQPVAFWCNPISGHNTLYWYLQNLGQGPELLIRYENEEAVDDSQLPKDRFSAERLKGVDSTLKIQPAELGDSAVYLCASSGSNYGYTFGSGTRLTVV.

This chain joins TRBV28 and TRBJ1-1; no firm D call. Trimming removed 6 bases at V and 3 bases at J, with 14 bases between. CDR1 and CDR2 from the germline V gene are MDHEN and SYDVKM. The CDR3 sequence is 14 residues long. The CDR3 bases are TGTGCCAGCAGCACTGGACTGATCTACACTGAAGCTTTCTTT. This gives the protein CASSTGLIYTEAFF.

The rearrangement uses TRBV28 and TRBJ2-7; 11 bases map to TRBD2. This CDR3 region has 15 residues. From germline, CDR1 is MDHEN and CDR2 SYDVKM. V trimming: 2 bases; J trimming: 9 bases; junction bases outside the gene matches: 9. The chain's CDR3 is CASSLTGLAGLPQYV. DNA of the CDR3: TGTGCCAGCAGTTTAACAGGACTAGCGGGCCTACCGCAGTACGTC.

This clonotype was seen a few times. The chain has TRBV12-3 or TRBV12-4 and TRBJ1-1, with D possibly TRBD1 on 5 matching bases. The CDR3 has 12 residues. Trimming pared 7 bases from V and 6 bases from J, leaving 12 bases between. The CDR3 sequence is CASITGGAEAFF. DNA for the CDR3: TGTGCCAGCATCACGGGGGGGGCTGAAGCTTTCTTT.

The V gene is TRBV7-9, the J gene TRBJ1-2; D unclear. The CDR3 length is 15 residues. The V and J ends lost 1 base and 1 base respectively, with 10 bases between them. The germline V gene has CDR1 SEHNR and CDR2 FQNEAQ (reference sequence). CDR3 in amino acids: CASSLDSSLNYGYTF. In DNA, the CDR3 is TGTGCCAGCAGCTTAGATTCCAGTCTTAACTATGGCTACACCTTC. Drawing the rest from reference TRBV7-9 and TRBJ1-2, the complete variable domain is DTGVSQNPRHKITKRGQNVTFRCDPISEHNRLYWYRQTLGQGPEFLTYFQNEAQLEKSRLLSDRFSAERPKGSFSTLEIQRTEQGDSAMYLCASSLDSSLNYGYTFGSGTRLTVV.

Only a few counts were recorded for this clonotype. This rearrangement joins TRBV7-2 to TRBJ2-7, with 8 positions matching TRBD1. V lost 1 base and J lost 4; bases outside the gene matches: 3. The CDR3 has 14 residues. Germline V gene lookup returns CDR1 SGHTA and CDR2 FQGNSA. CDR3 DNA sequence: TGTGCCAGCAGCTTAGAAACAGGGGGATACGAGCAGTACTTC. This encodes CASSLETGGYEQYF.

This chain uses TRBV19 with TRBJ2-4, with D perhaps given as TRBD1 or TRBD2 (5 bases each). CDR1 is LNHDA, CDR2 SQIVND, per germline (reference sequence). V lost 6 bases, J lost 8 bases, and 17 bases lay in between. The CDR3 totals 14 residues. The CDR3 is CASSRRLLGDIQYF. The CDR3 DNA reads TGTGCCAGTAGCCGCAGGCTCCTGGGGGACATTCAGTACTTC.

This clonotype was observed at least ten times. CDR3 in DNA: TGTGCCAGCAGCTCAGCAGGGGAGCAGTACTTC. This gives the protein CASSSAGEQYF. This chain uses TRBV7-2 with TRBJ2-7; tentatively, D is TRBD1 (5 bases). V was trimmed by 4 bases and J by 7 bases, leaving 8 bases between them. The CDR3 has 11 residues. Per the germline V gene, CDR1 is SGHTA and CDR2 is FQGNSA.

This clonotype appeared many times. V usage is TRBV12-3 or TRBV12-4 and J usage is TRBJ2-1, with D hard to call. CDR3 size: 15 residues. V lost 3 bases to trimming and J lost 1 base, with 10 bases between them. CDR3 in DNA: TGTGCCAGCAGTTTTCCCCCCCTTTCCTACAATGAGCAGTTCTTC. Its protein is CASSFPPLSYNEQFF.